The present entry profiles one T cell receptor (beta chain) with its context. Its specificity is not known. The entry originates in a study of CD8+ T cells in alopecia areata. V was clipped by 2 bases and J by 8 bases, with 13 bases between them. The CDR3 extends over 13 amino acids. In germline, CDR1 is SGDLS, CDR2 YYNGEE. Study results and caveats: Tofacitinib delivered significant drops in scalp clonality and in expanded CD8+ clones among the top 100. One nonresponder makes the tie between baseline CD8+ expansion and response uncertain. Especially in alopecia totalis/universalis, lesional scalp showed greater clonality than normal scalp did. Tissue-resident alphabeta T cells belonging to normal skin likewise get sequenced within scalp specimens.

Extraction and reverse transcription of RNA yielded cDNA as the sequencing template. TCRdb's copy holds only in-frame clones and misses some; the assay was immunoSEQ multiplex PCR. The table has 150,000 to 200,000 clones, 64% seen once. Documented treatment: oral pan-JAK inhibitor, 5-10 mg twice daily. The origin of this receptor is a human donor with alopecia areata. The source material was CD4+ T cells sorted from blood, sampled between weeks 49 and 50, from a patient treated with tofacitinib. This rearrangement joins TRBV9 to TRBJ1-2; weak D call: TRBD1 (6 bases). The CDR3 DNA follows: TGTGCCAGCAGCGTCAGGGACACCTCGGGCTACACCTTC. Translation gives CASSVRDTSGYTF.